These 22 T cell receptor beta chains were all obtained from the same sample, sequenced in a study of blood T cell repertoires in COVID-19. Using immunoSEQ multiplex PCR, the repertoire was profiled, and TCRdb retains in-frame clones only, with some absent. Of 280,000 or so clones listed, approximately 81% were seen once; the top ten hold under 3%. The sequencing input was PBMCs or T cells enriched from blood (not recorded which). The source of these receptors is a woman aged 45-60 years who had recovered from COVID-19.

V usage is TRBV11-2 and J usage is TRBJ1-1; D perhaps matches TRBD1 (6 bases). In germline, CDR1 is SGHAT, CDR2 FQNNGV. V was cut by 5 bases and J by 0 bases, with 13 bases left in between. CDR3 length equals 15 residues. The CDR3 region is CASSPSRGMNTEAFF. The DNA for the CDR3 is TGTGCCAGCAGCCCCTCCAGGGGAATGAACACTGAAGCTTTCTTT.

V usage is TRBV30 and J usage is TRBJ1-5; D remains ambiguous. The V gene lost 3 bases and the J gene lost 1 base, with 10 bases spanning the gap. Germline V gives CDR1 GTSNPN, CDR2 SVGIG (reference sequence). CDR3 size: 14 residues. The CDR3 sequence is CAWRSRRSNQPQHF. The CDR3, as DNA: TGTGCCTGGAGGTCGCGGCGGAGCAATCAGCCCCAGCATTTT.

The V gene is TRBV19, the J gene TRBJ2-6; 10 bases agree with TRBD1. Germline V CDR1 and CDR2: LNHDA, SQIVND (reference sequence). This CDR3 is built from 17 residues. J lost 0 bases, V lost 5 bases, and 4 bases had no gene match. CDR3 region: CASSRGQGGSGANVLTF. CDR3 nucleotide sequence: TGTGCCAGTAGTCGAGGACAGGGGGGCTCTGGGGCCAACGTCCTGACTTTC. The whole variable domain, remainder taken from reference TRBV19 and TRBJ2-6, is DGGITQSPKYLFRKEGQNVTLSCEQNLNHDAMYWYRQDPGQGLRLIYYSQIVNDFQKGDIAEGYSVSREKKESFPLTVTSAQKNPTAFYLCASSRGQGGSGANVLTFGAGSRLTVL.

This clone was counted between two and nine times. The chain combines TRBV12-3 or TRBV12-4 with TRBJ2-7; D uncertain. V was shortened by 5 bases and J by 4 bases, with 6 bases between the two germline ends. The CDR3 consists of 11 residues. The CDR3 coding sequence is TGTGCCAGCAGTCCCGGGTACGAGCAGTACTTC. It encodes CASSPGYEQYF.

The chain has TRBV30 and TRBJ1-2; D perhaps matches TRBD1 (6 bases). The V gene's germline CDR1 is GTSNPN and CDR2 SVGIG (reference sequence). Trimming took off 0 bases at V and 5 bases at J, with 13 bases between the two ends. CDR3 size: 14 residues. CDR3 sequence: CAWSVRWGLYGYTF. CDR3 coding DNA: TGTGCCTGGAGTGTACGGTGGGGGCTGTATGGCTACACCTTC.

CDR3 sequence (DNA): TGTGCCAGCAGCTCCAGAATGAGGGTGGAAAACACTGAAGCTTTCTTT. It is translated as CASSSRMRVENTEAFF. The rearrangement links TRBV7-9 to TRBJ1-1; D not resolved. The CDR3 extends over 16 amino acids. Trimming cost V 4 bases and J 2 bases, with 17 bases left between them. Germline CDR1 and CDR2: SEHNR and FQNEAQ (reference sequence).

The CDR3 nucleotides are TGTGCCAGCAGCCGGGCCCCCGTCGATACGCAGTATTTT. Encoded protein: CASSRAPVDTQYF. The chain joins TRBV3-1 (or the pseudogene TRBV3-2) to TRBJ2-3; D is uncertain. Germline V CDR1 and CDR2: LGHDT, YNNKEL (reference sequence). There are 13 residues in the CDR3. Trimming stripped 4 bases from V and 6 bases from J, with 11 bases between.

CDR3 bases: TGCGCCAGCAGTGACCGACAGGGATCGCGACAGCCCCAGCATTTT. This codes for CASSDRQGSRQPQHF. The V and J genes are TRBV10-2 and TRBJ1-5, with 7 bases lining up with TRBD1. Germline V gene sequence: CDR1 WSHSY, CDR2 SAAADI. V was pared by 3 bases and J by 7 bases, with 9 bases of the junction left unmatched. This CDR3 has 15 amino acids.

The chain is built from TRBV6-4 and TRBJ1-5, with D possibly matching TRBD1 (5 bases). Germline assignment: CDR1 MRHNA and CDR2 SNTAGT. Trimming pared 5 bases from V and 7 bases from J, leaving 12 bases between. This CDR3 spans 13 amino acids. The DNA of the CDR3 is TGTGCCAGCAGTCGAAGGCAGGGCCAGCCCCAGCATTTT. It encodes CASSRRQGQPQHF.

Concerning this clone itself: The sample carries other DNA sequences with the same CDR3. The rearrangement links TRBV18 to TRBJ2-7; D call uncertain. The CDR3 spans 13 residues. V was shortened by 0 bases and J by 0 bases, with 3 bases between the two germline ends. CDR1 and CDR2 (germline): KGHSH, LQKENI. The CDR3 nucleotides are TGTGCCAGCTCACCACCGAGCTCCTACGAGCAGTACTTC. Amino acid sequence: CASSPPSSYEQYF.

The chain links TRBV3-1 (or the pseudogene TRBV3-2) to TRBJ2-3; 10 nucleotides match TRBD2. This CDR3 has 15 amino acids. V lost 2 bases and J lost 2; bases outside the gene matches: 1. In germline, CDR1 is LGHDT, CDR2 YNNKEL (reference sequence). CDR3 region: CASSQTSGTTDTQYF. CDR3 DNA: TGTGCCAGCAGCCAAACTAGCGGGACCACAGATACGCAGTATTTT.

The chain recombines TRBV5-6 with TRBJ2-7; tentative D call: TRBD2 (5 bases). Deletions cut 0 bases from V and 2 bases from J, with 9 bases between. The germline V gene encodes CDR1 SGHDT and CDR2 YYEEEE. The CDR3 runs to 14 residues. As DNA, the CDR3 is TGTGCCAGCAGCTTGGGTCCTAGCCCCTACGAGCAGTACTTC. As protein: CASSLGPSPYEQYF.

The rearrangement joins TRBV6-2 or TRBV6-3 to TRBJ2-3; a possible D gene is TRBD2 (6 bases). The V and J ends lost 5 bases and 1 base respectively, with 13 bases between them. This CDR3 comprises 15 residues. From germline, CDR1 is MNHEY and CDR2 SVGEGT. CDR3 nucleotides: TGTGCCAGCAGTCCCGGAGGGCTACGCACAGATACGCAGTATTTT. This sequence encodes CASSPGGLRTDTQYF.

The CDR3 nucleotides read TGTGCCAGCAGTTATACAGGGGGCACTGAAGCTTTCTTT. Translating it yields CASSYTGGTEAFF. V gene TRBV7-9 combines with J gene TRBJ1-1, with 8 bases that match TRBD1. CDR1 and CDR2 (germline): SEHNR, FQNEAQ (reference sequence). The CDR3 has 13 amino acids. V lost 6 bases and J lost 4; bases outside the gene matches: 4.

This chain's CDR3 is CASSYGLADQETQYF. The CDR3 coding sequence is TGTGCCAGCAGCTACGGACTAGCGGATCAAGAGACCCAGTACTTC. The V and J genes are TRBV6-5 and TRBJ2-5; the match to TRBD2 covers 10 bases. With 6 bases clipped from V and 2 bases from J, the junction kept 6 bases outside the gene matches. The CDR3 has 15 amino acids. CDR1 and CDR2 (germline): MNHEY, SVGAGI.

V and J are TRBV27 and TRBJ2-1; 10 bases line up with TRBD2. The CDR3 covers 16 residues. Germline values: CDR1 MNHEY, CDR2 SMNVEV (reference sequence). V lost 2 bases and J lost 8; bases outside the gene matches: 9. As DNA, the CDR3 is TGTGCCAGCAGTTTAGCAGGAGCGGGAGGGCCCTATGAGCAGTTCTTC. Translated: CASSLAGAGGPYEQFF.

The V and J genes are TRBV27 and TRBJ2-7; possible D gene TRBD2, 6 bases. The germline CDR1 and CDR2 sequences are MNHEY and SMNVEV (reference sequence). Deletions cut 6 bases from V and 1 base from J, with 10 bases between. The length of the CDR3 is 13 residues. CDR3 residues: CASREGVSYEQYF. For the CDR3, the DNA is TGTGCCAGCAGGGAGGGTGTATCCTACGAGCAGTACTTC.

The gene calls are TRBV6-5 and TRBJ1-2; TRBD1 might be the D (5 bases). Germline V CDR1 and CDR2: MNHEY, SVGAGI. Trimming cost V 6 bases and J 2 bases, with 13 bases left between them. The CDR3 is 14 amino acids. The CDR3 sequence: CASSWKGANYGYTF. In DNA form, the CDR3 reads TGTGCCAGCAGCTGGAAAGGGGCCAACTATGGCTACACCTTC.

The rearrangement joins TRBV2 to TRBJ1-6, with 7 positions matching TRBD1. The CDR3 is 16 residues long. With 6 bases clipped from V and 9 bases from J, the junction kept 14 bases outside the gene matches. Germline loops: CDR1 SNHLY, CDR2 FYNNEI. The DNA of the CDR3 is TGTGCCAGCAGGGATAGGACCGGGACAGTTAGTTCACCCCTCCACTTT. It codes for CASRDRTGTVSSPLHF.

The chain couples TRBV2 to TRBJ1-5; D may be TRBD1 (5 bases). Trimming left V 4 bases short and J 6 bases short, with 16 bases between. CDR1 and CDR2 (germline): SNHLY, FYNNEI. The CDR3 runs 15 residues. The DNA of the CDR3 is TGTGCCAGCAGTGGGGGACTCCGTTCGGCTCAGCCCCAGCATTTT. Translating it yields CASSGGLRSAQPQHF.

V gene TRBV11-2 combines with J gene TRBJ1-4; weak D call: TRBD1 (6 bases). Looked up from germline, CDR1 is SGHAT and CDR2 is FQNNGV. V lost 5 bases and J 0 bases, leaving 10 bases between the germline ends. The CDR3 is 15 amino acids. In DNA, the CDR3 is TGTGCCAGCAGCACCCGGACAGCAACTAATGAAAAACTGTTTTTT. Translation: CASSTRTATNEKLFF.

This chain uses TRBV11-3 with TRBJ2-1; 9 nucleotides line up with TRBD1. Germline values: CDR1 SGHNT, CDR2 YENEEA. J lost 6 bases, V lost 5 bases, and 8 bases had no gene match. The CDR3 is 15 amino acids. The CDR3 loop is CASSLGTGRANEQFF. The CDR3 region has the DNA TGTGCCAGCAGCCTTGGGACAGGGAGAGCCAATGAGCAGTTCTTC.